The rows below give T cell receptor beta chains drawn from one sample of a study of T cells in Graves' hyperthyroidism and ophthalmopathy. TCRdb reanalysed the multiplex PCR reads using MiXCR and keeps one entry per CDR3 protein. This table has some 490,000 distinct CDR3 sequences, approximately 16% appearing once. Sequenced input: blood. The origin of the receptors is a woman aged 30 to 39 with Graves' ophthalmopathy. Both conserved end residues are part of each CDR3. Fields, in order: V gene, J gene, CDR3 protein.

v_gene: TRBV28; j_gene: TRBJ2-4; CDR3aa: CASQTTGGVFMYF
v_gene: TRBV28; j_gene: TRBJ2-1; CDR3aa: CASSLGGGVLNEQFF
v_gene: TRBV19; j_gene: TRBJ1-5; CDR3aa: CASSPQGNQPQHF
v_gene: TRBV7-2; j_gene: TRBJ2-5; CDR3aa: CASSLGSSKETQYF
v_gene: TRBV18; j_gene: TRBJ1-2; CDR3aa: CATALAGWGYTF
v_gene: TRBV4-2; j_gene: TRBJ2-3; CDR3aa: CASSLPGLRTDTQYF
v_gene: TRBV30; j_gene: TRBJ1-2; CDR3aa: CAWSRQAGYTF
v_gene: TRBV11-2; j_gene: TRBJ2-1; CDR3aa: CASSFSSGFHNEQFF
v_gene: TRBV27; j_gene: TRBJ2-5; CDR3aa: CAKRGRGGDQETQYF
v_gene: TRBV6-2/TRBV6-3; j_gene: TRBJ2-1; CDR3aa: CACRQRDPYNEQFF
v_gene: TRBV6-2/TRBV6-3; j_gene: TRBJ2-3; CDR3aa: CASSSGTGGGTDTQYF
v_gene: TRBV24-1; j_gene: TRBJ1-3; CDR3aa: CATSPDGNTIYF
v_gene: TRBV7-3; j_gene: TRBJ2-1; CDR3aa: CASSSSLRTSGTSPGYNEQFF
v_gene: TRBV3-1; j_gene: TRBJ2-3; CDR3aa: CASSPLLTSGRIPDTQYF
v_gene: TRBV6-2/TRBV6-3; j_gene: TRBJ1-2; CDR3aa: CASSSTIGGYTF
v_gene: TRBV6-1; j_gene: TRBJ2-5; CDR3aa: CASSGHTEETQYF
v_gene: TRBV7-2; j_gene: TRBJ2-1; CDR3aa: CASSLGLAAYNEQFF
v_gene: TRBV20-1; j_gene: TRBJ1-2; CDR3aa: CSARRSEGVYGYTF
v_gene: TRBV9; j_gene: TRBJ2-7; CDR3aa: CASSVAQSYEQYF
v_gene: TRBV4-2; j_gene: TRBJ2-7; CDR3aa: CASSPAGREVYEQYF
v_gene: TRBV7-9; j_gene: TRBJ1-2; CDR3aa: CASSIGTGGDGYTF
v_gene: TRBV20-1; j_gene: TRBJ2-1; CDR3aa: CSARSEQFF
v_gene: TRBV10-3; j_gene: TRBJ2-7; CDR3aa: CAISENRAYEQYF
v_gene: TRBV7-3; j_gene: TRBJ1-2; CDR3aa: CASSATGLYGYTF
v_gene: TRBV10-1; j_gene: TRBJ2-7; CDR3aa: CASSDPGTAGAEYEQYF
v_gene: TRBV7-9; j_gene: TRBJ2-3; CDR3aa: CASSSVRLGTRKSTDTQYF
v_gene: TRBV7-8; j_gene: TRBJ1-4; CDR3aa: CASSLEGARGEELFF
v_gene: TRBV6-1; j_gene: TRBJ1-5; CDR3aa: CASSENPGNQPQHF
v_gene: TRBV4-1; j_gene: TRBJ2-1; CDR3aa: CASSQPSGRSYNEQFF
v_gene: TRBV6-2/TRBV6-3; j_gene: TRBJ2-1; CDR3aa: CASSLDRMRVHEQFF
v_gene: TRBV3-1; j_gene: TRBJ1-1; CDR3aa: CASSQGGRNTEAFF
v_gene: TRBV12-3/TRBV12-4; j_gene: TRBJ1-3; CDR3aa: CASSLALGSGNTIYF
v_gene: TRBV6-1; j_gene: TRBJ1-5; CDR3aa: CASSQGQGNQPQHF
v_gene: TRBV28; j_gene: TRBJ1-1; CDR3aa: CASYMGNTEAFF
v_gene: TRBV6-4; j_gene: TRBJ2-3; CDR3aa: CASSDSTTDTQYF
v_gene: TRBV28; j_gene: TRBJ1-1; CDR3aa: CASYLNTEAFF
v_gene: TRBV15; j_gene: TRBJ2-1; CDR3aa: CATSRPGNEQFF
v_gene: TRBV6-1; j_gene: TRBJ2-7; CDR3aa: CASTSPLAGETYEQYF
v_gene: TRBV12-3/TRBV12-4; j_gene: TRBJ1-2; CDR3aa: CASSLVQVYGYTF
v_gene: TRBV6-1; j_gene: TRBJ1-6; CDR3aa: CASRDRVNSPLHF
v_gene: TRBV18; j_gene: TRBJ2-7; CDR3aa: CASSRGQGSLYEQYF
v_gene: TRBV27; j_gene: TRBJ2-7; CDR3aa: CASSLGLAGVGEQYF
v_gene: TRBV3-1; j_gene: TRBJ2-5; CDR3aa: CASTLTGVNLETQYF
v_gene: TRBV7-9; j_gene: TRBJ2-2; CDR3aa: CASSLLAGAATGELFF
v_gene: TRBV7-8; j_gene: TRBJ2-7; CDR3aa: CASSVDGAEQYF